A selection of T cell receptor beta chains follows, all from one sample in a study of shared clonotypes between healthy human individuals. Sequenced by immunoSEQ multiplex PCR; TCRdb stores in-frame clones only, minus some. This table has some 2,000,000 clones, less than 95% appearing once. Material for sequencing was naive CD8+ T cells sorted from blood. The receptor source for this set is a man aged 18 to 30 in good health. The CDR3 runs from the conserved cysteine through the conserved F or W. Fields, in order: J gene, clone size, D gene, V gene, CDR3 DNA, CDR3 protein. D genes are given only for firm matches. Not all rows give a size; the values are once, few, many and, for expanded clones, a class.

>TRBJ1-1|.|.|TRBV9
TGTGCCAGCAGCGGGACTAAAAGTGAAGCTTTCTTT
CASSGTKSEAFF
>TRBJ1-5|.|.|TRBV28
TGTGCCAGCAGTTTGATTGACGGCAATCAGCCCCAGCATTTT
CASSLIDGNQPQHF
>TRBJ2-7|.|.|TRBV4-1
TGCGCCAGCAGCCAAGTGGGGCCCGCCTACGAGCAGTACTTC
CASSQVGPAYEQYF
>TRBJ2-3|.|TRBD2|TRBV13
TGTGCCAGCAGCTCGCAAGCGGGGGCAAGCACAGATACGCAGTATTTT
CASSSQAGASTDTQYF
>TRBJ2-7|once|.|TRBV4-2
TGTGCCAGCAGCACCCGGACGGGTTCCTACGAGCAGTACTTC
CASSTRTGSYEQYF
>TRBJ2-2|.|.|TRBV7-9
TGTGCCAGCAGCGCCAGGGATACCGGGGAGCTGTTTTTT
CASSARDTGELFF
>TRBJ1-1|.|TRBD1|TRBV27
TGTGCCAGCAGTTTAGCACAGGGGTACACTGAAGCTTTCTTT
CASSLAQGYTEAFF
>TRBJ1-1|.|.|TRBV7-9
TGTGCCAGCAGCGGGGACCCGGTACCCGGAGAAGCTTTCTTT
CASSGDPVPGEAFF
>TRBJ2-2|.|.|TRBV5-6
TGTGCCAGCAGCCAGACTCTCGAGAACACCGGGGAGCTGTTTTTT
CASSQTLENTGELFF
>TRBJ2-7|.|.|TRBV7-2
TGTGCCAGCAGCTTAAGGGGGACGGTCTACGAGCAGTACTTC
CASSLRGTVYEQYF
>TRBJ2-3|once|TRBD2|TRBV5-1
TGCGCCAGCAGAGCGGGGGGAACAACAGATACGCAGTATTTT
CASRAGGTTDTQYF
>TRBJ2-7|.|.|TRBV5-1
TGCGCCAGCTCCGGCAGCTACGAGCAGTACTTC
CASSGSYEQYF
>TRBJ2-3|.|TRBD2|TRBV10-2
TGCGCCAGCAGTCGCTCTAGCGGGGAGATCACAGATACGCAGTATTTT
CASSRSSGEITDTQYF
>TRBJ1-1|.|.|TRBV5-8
TGTGCCAGCAGCTTGGAGGACGTTGAAGCTTTCTTT
CASSLEDVEAFF
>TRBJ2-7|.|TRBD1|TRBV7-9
TGTGCCAGCAGCTTACATGGGACAGGGTACTACGAGCAGTACTTC
CASSLHGTGYYEQYF
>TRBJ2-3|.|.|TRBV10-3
TGTGCCATCAGTGATGGGCAAGTTTCTTTAGGGACTCTCACAGATACGCAGTATTTT
CAISDGQVSLGTLTDTQYF
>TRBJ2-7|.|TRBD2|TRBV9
TGTGCCAGCAGCTCCACCCCCGGGACAGGTTTAGCGGGGGGACCCTACGAGCAGTACTTC
CASSSTPGTGLAGGPYEQYF
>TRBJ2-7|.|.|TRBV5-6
TGTGCCAGCAGCCCCATGGGAGGTTACGAGCAGTACTTC
CASSPMGGYEQYF
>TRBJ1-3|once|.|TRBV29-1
TGCAGCGCCGAGGGGGGACCCTCTGGAAACACCATATATTTT
CSAEGGPSGNTIYF
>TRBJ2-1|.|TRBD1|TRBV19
TGTGCCAGTAGTATGGGGTTTGGGGACAGGTACAATGAGCAGTTCTTC
CASSMGFGDRYNEQFF
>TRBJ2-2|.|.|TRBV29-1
TGCAGTCACGATTCAAACACCGGGGAGCTGTTTTTT
CSHDSNTGELFF
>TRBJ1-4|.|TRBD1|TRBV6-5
TGTGCCAGCAGTCGGGACAGACCTAATGAAAAACTGTTTTTT
CASSRDRPNEKLFF
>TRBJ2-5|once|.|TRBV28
TGTGCCACCCTGACCACCGGGCCCTACCTCGATGAGACCCAGTACTTC
CATLTTGPYLDETQYF
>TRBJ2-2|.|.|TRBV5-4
TGTGCCAGCAGTAGCGGAGGCGGGGAGCTGTTTTTT
CASSSGGGELFF
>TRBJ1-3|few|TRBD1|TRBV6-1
TGTGCCAGCAGCCCGACAGGGGATGGAAACACCATATATTTT
CASSPTGDGNTIYF
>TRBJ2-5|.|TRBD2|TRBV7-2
TGTGCCAGCAGCTTAGGGACTAGCGGCCCGTGGGAGACCCAGTACTTC
CASSLGTSGPWETQYF
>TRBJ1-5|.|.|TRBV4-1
TGCGCCAGCAGCCAAACCCTCGGTCAGCCCCAGCATTTT
CASSQTLGQPQHF
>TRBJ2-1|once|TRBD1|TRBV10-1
TGCGCCAGCAGTGAGCTCAGGGGGCCCCACAATGAGCAGTTCTTC
CASSELRGPHNEQFF
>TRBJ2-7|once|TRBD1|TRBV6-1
TGTGCCAGCAGTGGGACAGGTTCCGAGCAGTACTTC
CASSGTGSEQYF
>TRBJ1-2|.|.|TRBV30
TGTGCCTGGGATGGTTTCGAGGGGAACTATGGCTACACCTTC
CAWDGFEGNYGYTF
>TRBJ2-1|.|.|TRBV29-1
TGCAGCGTTGAAACTGTCAGGCCGGGGAATGAGCAGTTCTTC
CSVETVRPGNEQFF
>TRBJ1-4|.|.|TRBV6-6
TGTGCCAGCAGTTACCTTGGACTTGAAAAACTGTTTTTT
CASSYLGLEKLFF
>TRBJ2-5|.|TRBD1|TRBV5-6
TGTGCCAGCAGCGACGACAGGGGCCCTTCCCAAGAGACCCAGTACTTC
CASSDDRGPSQETQYF
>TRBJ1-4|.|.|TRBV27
TGTGCCAGCAGTCCCATTCCGGGGTGGGCAACTAATGAAAAACTGTTTTTT
CASSPIPGWATNEKLFF
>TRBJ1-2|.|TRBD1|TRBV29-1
TGCAGCGCCCCAGGGGGAACTGGCTACACCTTC
CSAPGGTGYTF
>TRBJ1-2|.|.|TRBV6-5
TGTGCCAGCAGTACACAGGGTGACTATGGCTACACCTTC
CASSTQGDYGYTF
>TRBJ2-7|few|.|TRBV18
TGTGCCAGCTCACCAATTGGGCAAGGGAACGAGCAGTACTTC
CASSPIGQGNEQYF
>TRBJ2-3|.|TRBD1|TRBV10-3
TGTGCCATCAGTGAGCAGGGACAGGGGGGCGCAGATACGCAGTATTTT
CAISEQGQGGADTQYF
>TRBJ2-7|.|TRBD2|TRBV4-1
TGCGCCAGCAGCCGGAATACGGGGGGTGTCTACGAGCAGTACTTC
CASSRNTGGVYEQYF
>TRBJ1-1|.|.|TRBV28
TGTGCCAGCAGGGCCACTGAAGCTTTCTTT
CASRATEAFF
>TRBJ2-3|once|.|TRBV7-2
TGTGCCAGCACTTCCCCCTCGGCCTCAGCCACAGATACGCAGTATTTT
CASTSPSASATDTQYF
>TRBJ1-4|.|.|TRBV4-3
TGCGCCAGCAGCCAAGTAACAGGGCCAACTAATGAAAAACTGTTTTTT
CASSQVTGPTNEKLFF
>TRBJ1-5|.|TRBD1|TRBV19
TGTGCCAGTAGTATAATGGGACAGGGTCTAAATCAGCCCCAGCATTTT
CASSIMGQGLNQPQHF
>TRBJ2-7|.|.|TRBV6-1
TGTGCCAGCAGTGGGGAAGTGTACAACTCCTACGAGCAGTACTTC
CASSGEVYNSYEQYF
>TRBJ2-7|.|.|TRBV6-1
TGTGCCAGCAGTTATGAGGGTCTTGACGAGCAGTACTTC
CASSYEGLDEQYF
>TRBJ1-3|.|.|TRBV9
TGTGCCAGCAGCGTAGTGGGGACTGGAAACACCATATATTTT
CASSVVGTGNTIYF